This T cell receptor beta chain was identified in a study of identical twins (dated by TCRdb to about 2016). About the investigation overall: The study deep-sequenced TCR alpha and beta repertoires from monozygotic twins, unrelated adults of various ages and cord blood to test whether fetal clonotypes persist. To rule out contamination, replicate twin experiments were performed at different times with different library preparation protocols.

Paper-wide results and their limitations: Invariant T cells such as MAIT and iNKT could partly confound zero-insertion analyses, though diverse VJ usage argued against this for most clonotypes. A weaker excess of twin sharing was found in beta out-of-frame sequences because the signal-to-noise ratio was lowered by fewer shared sequences. Abundant cord blood beta clonotypes had fewer insertions, young adult naive repertoires showed a similar but weaker trend, and memory repertoires showed no such trend. Compared with coincidental sharing between unrelated individuals, out-of-frame TCR alpha sequences shared between twins showed an excess of sequences with low generation probability. Because the same donors could not be followed over many years, the conclusions depended on cross-sectional statistical analysis. In monozygotic twins, recombination models systematically underestimated out-of-frame TCR alpha sharing, but the models matched the sharing seen between unrelated individuals.

All donors were healthy Caucasians. Three pairs of female monozygotic twins, all aged about 18 to 29 years, made up the twin cohort. CD4+ and CD8+ T cell populations were isolated with positive isolation kits from Invitrogen. The library came from 5' RACE. The sequencer listed for this sample is Illumina HiSeq 2000. Template switching introduced a universal primer binding site; the final cDNA contained a unique molecular identifier, enabling accurate counting of TCR cDNA molecules. Specific primers in the conserved constant-segment region were used to synthesize first-strand cDNA for the TCR alpha and beta chains. To control for contamination, each cDNA library was double barcoded with a SMART-Mk sample barcode plus Illumina barcodes. Two successive PCR steps introduced TruSeq adapter sequences along with Illumina sample barcodes. The TCR alpha and beta cDNA libraries were sequenced on the Illumina HiSeq platform using custom primers. On the study's bioinformatics: Unique molecular identifiers were extracted from raw reads with MiGEC, and CDR3 positions were determined with MiXCR. For each individual, recombination models were inferred using an EM algorithm with the repgenHMM and IGoR tools. Shared clonotypes were analyzed with the tcR package in R, and sharing was normalized by the product of cloneset sizes. To study raw recombination without the effects of thymic and clonal selection, out-of-frame nonproductive sequences were analyzed. The public reads were run again by TCRdb, first through fastp at Q25 and then through MiXCR, and only productive beta chains were kept. Identical CDR3 protein sequences are pooled into one entry, listed with their most common genes and DNA. Here the V and J calls rest on TCRdb's processing, not on the authors' analysis. This sample holds hundreds of thousands of distinct CDR3 sequences; 20% to 25% were observed only once. Approximately 0.49% of the sample is held by the ten biggest clonotypes.

On this clonotype itself: The specificity of this receptor is unknown. Base qualities were left out, and no much larger clone turns up one base away.

A further study also used this sample, focusing on yellow fever vaccine responses in identical twins. As the second paper documents: The authors reported that the T cell response to vaccination in identical twins appeared partly convergent and partly personalized. Focusing on identical twins, the study followed the T cell clones that responded to the vaccine, and did so with precision.

The clonotype was recovered from a woman under 30 in good health. Input material: CD4+ T cells sorted from blood.

The CDR3 reads CSVRQGQGEQFF. The base sequence is TGCAGCGTGCGACAGGGTCAGGGTGAGCAGTTCTTC. The rearranged segments are TRBV29-1 and TRBJ2-1, and 7 junction bases match TRBD1. The CDR3 spans 12 residues, from the cysteine through the phenylalanine. Left in the record is the CDR3 DNA by itself, 36 bases read in frame from the first base. V is pruned by 6 bases and J by 9 bases, leaving 8 bases of the junction without a gene match. CDR1 is given as SQVTM and CDR2 as ANQGSEA, both from the germline V gene.